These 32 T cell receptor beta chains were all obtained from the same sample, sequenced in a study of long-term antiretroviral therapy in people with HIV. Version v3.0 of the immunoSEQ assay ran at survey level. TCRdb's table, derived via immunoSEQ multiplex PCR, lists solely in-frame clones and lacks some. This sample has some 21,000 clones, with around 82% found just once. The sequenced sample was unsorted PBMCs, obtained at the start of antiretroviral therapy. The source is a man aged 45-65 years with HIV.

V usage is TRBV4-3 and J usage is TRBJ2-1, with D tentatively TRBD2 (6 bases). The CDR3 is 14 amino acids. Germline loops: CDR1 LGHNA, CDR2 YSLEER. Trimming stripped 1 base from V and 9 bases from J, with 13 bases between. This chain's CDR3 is CASSQAPGGFEQFF. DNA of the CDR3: TGCGCCAGCAGCCAAGCTCCTGGGGGGTTTGAGCAGTTCTTC.

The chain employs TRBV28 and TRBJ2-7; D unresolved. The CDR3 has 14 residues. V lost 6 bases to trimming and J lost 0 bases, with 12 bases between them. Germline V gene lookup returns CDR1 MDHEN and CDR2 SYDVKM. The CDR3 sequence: CASSDMVISYEQYF. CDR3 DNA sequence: TGTGCCAGCAGCGACATGGTTATCTCCTACGAGCAGTACTTC.

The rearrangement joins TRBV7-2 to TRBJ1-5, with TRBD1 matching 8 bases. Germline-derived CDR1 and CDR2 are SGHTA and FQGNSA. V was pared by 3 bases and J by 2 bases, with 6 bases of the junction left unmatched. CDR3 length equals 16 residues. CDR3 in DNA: TGTGCCAGCAGCTTTCTAGGACAGGGAGGCAATCAGCCCCAGCATTTT. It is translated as CASSFLGQGGNQPQHF. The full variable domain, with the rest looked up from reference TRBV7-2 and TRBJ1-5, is GAGVSQSPSNKVTEKGKDVELRCDPISGHTALYWYRQSLGQGLEFLIYFQGNSAPDKSGLPSDRFSAERTGGSVSTLTIQRTQQEDSAVYLCASSFLGQGGNQPQHFGDGTRLSIL.

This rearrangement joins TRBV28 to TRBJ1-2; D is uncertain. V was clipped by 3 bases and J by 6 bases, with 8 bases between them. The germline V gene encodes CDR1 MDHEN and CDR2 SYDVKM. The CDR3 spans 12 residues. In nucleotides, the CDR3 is TGTGCCAGCAGTTTTGCCCCCCATGGCTACACCTTC. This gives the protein CASSFAPHGYTF.

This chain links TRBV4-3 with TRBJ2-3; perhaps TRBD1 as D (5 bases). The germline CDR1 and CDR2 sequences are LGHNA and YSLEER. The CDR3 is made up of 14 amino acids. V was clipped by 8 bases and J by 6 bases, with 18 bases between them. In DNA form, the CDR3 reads TGCGCCAGCGCAAGGGGTAAAGGGTGGGATACGCAGTATTTT. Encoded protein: CASARGKGWDTQYF.

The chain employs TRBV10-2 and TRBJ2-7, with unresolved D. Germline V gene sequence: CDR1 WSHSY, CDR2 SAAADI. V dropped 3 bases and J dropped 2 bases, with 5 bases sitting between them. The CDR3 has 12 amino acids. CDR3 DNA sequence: TGCGCCAGCAGTGAAGGAACCTACGAGCAGTACTTC. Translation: CASSEGTYEQYF.

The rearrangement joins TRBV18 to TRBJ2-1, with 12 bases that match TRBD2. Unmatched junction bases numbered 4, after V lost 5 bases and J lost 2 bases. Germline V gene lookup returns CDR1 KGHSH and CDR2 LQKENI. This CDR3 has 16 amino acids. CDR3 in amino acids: CASSSLAGGPYNEQFF. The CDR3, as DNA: TGTGCCAGCTCATCACTAGCGGGGGGTCCCTACAATGAGCAGTTCTTC.

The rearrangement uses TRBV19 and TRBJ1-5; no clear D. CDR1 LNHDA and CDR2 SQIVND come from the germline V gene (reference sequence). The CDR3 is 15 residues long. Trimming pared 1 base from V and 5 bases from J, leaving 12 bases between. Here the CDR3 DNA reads TGTGCCAGTAGTATAGGATCGGGAGCTTATCAGCCCCAGCATTTT. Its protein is CASSIGSGAYQPQHF.

CDR3 residues: CASSPSGGAANEKLFF. CDR3 nucleotides: TGTGCCAGCAGCCCTAGCGGGGGCGCAGCTAATGAAAAACTGTTTTTT. The rearrangement joins TRBV16 to TRBJ1-4; a possible D gene is TRBD1 (6 bases). The germline V gene encodes CDR1 KGHSY and CDR2 FQNENV. V was trimmed by 4 bases and J by 3 bases, leaving 15 bases between them. There are 16 residues in the CDR3.

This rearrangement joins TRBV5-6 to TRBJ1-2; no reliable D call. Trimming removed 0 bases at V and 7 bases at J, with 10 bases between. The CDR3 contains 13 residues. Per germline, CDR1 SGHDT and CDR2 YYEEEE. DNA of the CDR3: TGTGCCAGCAGCTTGGAACCGCGGCTTGGCTACACCTTC. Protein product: CASSLEPRLGYTF.

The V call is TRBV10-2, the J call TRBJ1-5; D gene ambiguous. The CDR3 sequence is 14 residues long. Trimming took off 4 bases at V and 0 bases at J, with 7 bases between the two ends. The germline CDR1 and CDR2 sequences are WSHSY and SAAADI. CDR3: CASSGQDSNQPQHF. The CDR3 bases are TGCGCCAGCAGTGGGCAGGATAGCAATCAGCCCCAGCATTTT.

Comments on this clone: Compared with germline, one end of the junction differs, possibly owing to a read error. The CDR3 spells CAISQSLETGELFF. As DNA, the CDR3 is TGTGCCATCAGTCAGTCCCTAGAAACCGGGGAGCTGTTTTTT. The chain is built from TRBV10-3 and TRBJ2-2; D not certain. The germline V gene has CDR1 ENHRY and CDR2 SYGVKD. The CDR3 extends over 14 amino acids.

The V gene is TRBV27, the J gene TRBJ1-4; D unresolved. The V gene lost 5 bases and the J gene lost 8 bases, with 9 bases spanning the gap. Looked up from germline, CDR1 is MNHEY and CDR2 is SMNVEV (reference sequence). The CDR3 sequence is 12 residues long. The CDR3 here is CASSAPEEKLFF. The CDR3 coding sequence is TGTGCCAGCAGTGCGCCTGAAGAAAAACTGTTTTTT. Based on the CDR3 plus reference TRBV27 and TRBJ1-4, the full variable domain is EAQVTQNPRYLITVTGKKLTVTCSQNMNHEYMSWYRQDPGLGLRQIYYSMNVEVTDKGDVPEGYKVSRKEKRNFPLILESPSPNQTSLYFCASSAPEEKLFFGSGTQLSVL.

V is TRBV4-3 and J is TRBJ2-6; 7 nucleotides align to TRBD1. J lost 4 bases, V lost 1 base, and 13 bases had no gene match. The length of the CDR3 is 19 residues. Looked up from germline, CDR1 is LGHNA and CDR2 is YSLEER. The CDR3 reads CASSQVLGQPFPGANVLTF. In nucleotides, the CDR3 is TGCGCCAGCAGCCAAGTTCTGGGACAGCCTTTTCCCGGGGCCAACGTCCTGACTTTC.

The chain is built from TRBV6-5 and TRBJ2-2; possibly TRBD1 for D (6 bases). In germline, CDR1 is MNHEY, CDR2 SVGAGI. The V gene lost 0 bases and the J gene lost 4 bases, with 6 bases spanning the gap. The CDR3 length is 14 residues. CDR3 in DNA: TGTGCCAGCAGTTACTCCAGGGGCACCGGGGAGCTGTTTTTT. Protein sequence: CASSYSRGTGELFF.

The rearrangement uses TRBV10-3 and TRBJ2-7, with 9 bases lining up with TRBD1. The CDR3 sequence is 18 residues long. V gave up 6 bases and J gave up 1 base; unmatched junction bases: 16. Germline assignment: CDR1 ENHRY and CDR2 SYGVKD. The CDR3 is CAIRKGLAGTGISYEQYF. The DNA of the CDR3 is TGTGCCATCAGGAAAGGGTTAGCCGGGACAGGGATATCCTACGAGCAGTACTTC.

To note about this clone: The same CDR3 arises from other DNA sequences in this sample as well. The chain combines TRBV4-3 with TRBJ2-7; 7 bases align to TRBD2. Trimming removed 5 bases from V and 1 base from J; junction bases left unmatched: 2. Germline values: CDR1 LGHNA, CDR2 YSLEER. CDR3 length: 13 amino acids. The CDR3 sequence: CASSISGSYEQYF. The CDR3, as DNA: TGCGCCAGCAGCATTAGCGGGTCCTACGAGCAGTACTTC.

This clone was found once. In nucleotides, the CDR3 is TGTGCCAGTAGGATTGGAGGGCAGCCCCAGCATTTT. Amino acids: CASRIGGQPQHF. The chain employs TRBV28 and TRBJ1-5; D is unresolved. Trimming shortened V by 9 bases and J by 7 bases, and 13 bases separated the two germline ends. CDR3 size: 12 residues. The germline gives CDR1 MDHEN, CDR2 SYDVKM.

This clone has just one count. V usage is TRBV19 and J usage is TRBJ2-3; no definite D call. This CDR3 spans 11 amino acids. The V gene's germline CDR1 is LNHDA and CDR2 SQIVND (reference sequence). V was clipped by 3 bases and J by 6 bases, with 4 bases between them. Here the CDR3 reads CASSITDTQYF. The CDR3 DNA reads TGTGCCAGTAGTATCACGGATACGCAGTATTTT.

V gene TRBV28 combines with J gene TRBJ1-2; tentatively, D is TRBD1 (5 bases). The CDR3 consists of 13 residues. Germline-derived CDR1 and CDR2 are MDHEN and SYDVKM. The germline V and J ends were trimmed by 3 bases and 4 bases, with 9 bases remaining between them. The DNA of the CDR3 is TGTGCCAGCAGTTTGGACGGGACCTATGGCTACACCTTC. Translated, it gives CASSLDGTYGYTF.

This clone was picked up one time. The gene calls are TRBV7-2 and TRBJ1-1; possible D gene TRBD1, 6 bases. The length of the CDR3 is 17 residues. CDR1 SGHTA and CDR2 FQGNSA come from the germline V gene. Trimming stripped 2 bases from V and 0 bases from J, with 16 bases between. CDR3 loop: CASSLKLTRGMNTEAFF. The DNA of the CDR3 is TGTGCCAGCAGCTTAAAATTGACAAGGGGGATGAACACTGAAGCTTTCTTT.

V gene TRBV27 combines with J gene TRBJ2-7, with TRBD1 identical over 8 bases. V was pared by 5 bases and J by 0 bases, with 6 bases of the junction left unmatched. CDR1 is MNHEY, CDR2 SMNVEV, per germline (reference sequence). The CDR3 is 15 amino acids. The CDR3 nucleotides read TGTGCCAGCAGTCCCAGGGGGCCTAGCTCCTACGAGCAGTACTTC. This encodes CASSPRGPSSYEQYF.

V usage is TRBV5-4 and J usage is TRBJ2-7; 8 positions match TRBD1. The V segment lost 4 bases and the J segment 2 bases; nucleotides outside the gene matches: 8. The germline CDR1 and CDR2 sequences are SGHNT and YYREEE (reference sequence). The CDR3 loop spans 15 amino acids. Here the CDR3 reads CASSPNQGAPYEQYF. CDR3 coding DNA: TGTGCCAGCAGCCCAAACCAGGGGGCACCCTACGAGCAGTACTTC.

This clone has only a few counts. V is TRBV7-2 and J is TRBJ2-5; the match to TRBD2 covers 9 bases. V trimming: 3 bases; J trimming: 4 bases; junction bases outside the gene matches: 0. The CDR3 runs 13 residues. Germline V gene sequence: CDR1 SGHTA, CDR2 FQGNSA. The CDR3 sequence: CASSLREGETQYF. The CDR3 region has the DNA TGTGCCAGCAGCTTGCGGGAGGGAGAGACCCAGTACTTC. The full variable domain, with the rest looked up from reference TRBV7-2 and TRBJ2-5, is GAGVSQSPSNKVTEKGKDVELRCDPISGHTALYWYRQSLGQGLEFLIYFQGNSAPDKSGLPSDRFSAERTGGSVSTLTIQRTQQEDSAVYLCASSLREGETQYFGPGTRLLVL.

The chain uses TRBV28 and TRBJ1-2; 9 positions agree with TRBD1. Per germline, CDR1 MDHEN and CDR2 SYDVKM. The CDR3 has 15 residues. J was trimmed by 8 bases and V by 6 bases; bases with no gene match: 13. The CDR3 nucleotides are TGTGCCAGCAGCCGAGGGGAAGGACAGGGGAGCGGCTACACCTTC. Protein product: CASSRGEGQGSGYTF.

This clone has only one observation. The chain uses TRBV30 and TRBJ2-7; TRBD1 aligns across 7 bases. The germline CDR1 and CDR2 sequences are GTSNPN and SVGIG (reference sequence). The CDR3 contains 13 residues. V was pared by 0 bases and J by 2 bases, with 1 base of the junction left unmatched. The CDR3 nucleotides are TGTGCCTGGAGTGTACAGGGGACCTACGAGCAGTACTTC. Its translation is CAWSVQGTYEQYF. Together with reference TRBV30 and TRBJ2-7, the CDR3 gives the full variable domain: SQTIHQWPATLVQPVGSPLSLECTVEGTSNPNLYWYRQAAGRGLQLLFYSVGIGQISSEVPQNLSASRPQDRQFILSSKKLLLSDSGFYLCAWSVQGTYEQYFGPGTRLTVT.

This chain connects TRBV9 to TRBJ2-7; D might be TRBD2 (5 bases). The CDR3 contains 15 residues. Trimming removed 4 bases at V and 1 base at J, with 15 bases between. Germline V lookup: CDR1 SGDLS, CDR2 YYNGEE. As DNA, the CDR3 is TGTGCCAGCAGCACTTCCGGCGGGTATTCCTACGAGCAGTACTTC. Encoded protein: CASSTSGGYSYEQYF.

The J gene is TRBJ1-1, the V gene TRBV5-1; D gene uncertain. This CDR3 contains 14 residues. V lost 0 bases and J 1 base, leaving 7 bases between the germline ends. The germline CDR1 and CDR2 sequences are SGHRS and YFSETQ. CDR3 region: CASSLVTANTEAFF. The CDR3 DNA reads TGCGCCAGCAGCTTGGTTACAGCGAACACTGAAGCTTTCTTT.

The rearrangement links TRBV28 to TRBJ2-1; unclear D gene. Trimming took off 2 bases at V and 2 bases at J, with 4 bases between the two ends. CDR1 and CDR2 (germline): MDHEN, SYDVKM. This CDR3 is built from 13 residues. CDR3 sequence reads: CASSLRTYNEQFF. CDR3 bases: TGTGCCAGCAGTTTACGTACCTACAATGAGCAGTTCTTC.

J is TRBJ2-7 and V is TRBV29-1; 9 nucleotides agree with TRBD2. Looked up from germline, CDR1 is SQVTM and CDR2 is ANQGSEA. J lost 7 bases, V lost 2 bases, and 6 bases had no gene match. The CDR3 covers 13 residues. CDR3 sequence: CSVEKGAGGEQYF. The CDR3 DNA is TGCAGCGTTGAAAAGGGGGCGGGGGGGGAGCAGTACTTC.

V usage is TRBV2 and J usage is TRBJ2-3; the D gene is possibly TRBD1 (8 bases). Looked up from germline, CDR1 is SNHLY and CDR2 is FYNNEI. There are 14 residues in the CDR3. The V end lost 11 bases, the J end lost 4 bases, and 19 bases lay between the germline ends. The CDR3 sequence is CAGGGQEGADTQYF. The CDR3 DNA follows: TGTGCCGGGGGGGGACAGGAGGGAGCAGATACGCAGTATTTT.

The CDR3 DNA follows: TGTGCCAGCACATACAGGGGGCGGTTGCACAGCTCTGGGGCCAACGTCCTGACTTTC. It specifies CASTYRGRLHSSGANVLTF. The rearrangement joins TRBV28 to TRBJ2-6; TRBD1 aligns across 9 bases. The CDR3 totals 19 residues. Germline-derived CDR1 and CDR2 are MDHEN and SYDVKM. V lost 7 bases and J lost 0; bases outside the gene matches: 13.